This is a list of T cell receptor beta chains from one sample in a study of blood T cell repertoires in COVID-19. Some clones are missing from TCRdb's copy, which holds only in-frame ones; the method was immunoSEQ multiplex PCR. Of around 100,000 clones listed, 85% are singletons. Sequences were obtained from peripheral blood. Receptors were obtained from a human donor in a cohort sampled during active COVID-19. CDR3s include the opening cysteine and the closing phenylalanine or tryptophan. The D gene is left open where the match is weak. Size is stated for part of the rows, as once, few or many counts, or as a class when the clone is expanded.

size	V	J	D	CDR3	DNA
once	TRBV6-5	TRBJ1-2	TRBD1	CASSYSKGQGVHGYTF	TGTGCCAGCAGTTACTCGAAGGGACAGGGGGTTCATGGCTACACCTTC
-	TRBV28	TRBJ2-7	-	CASKTGGSASEQYF	TGTGCCAGCAAGACGGGTGGGTCCGCTAGCGAGCAGTACTTC
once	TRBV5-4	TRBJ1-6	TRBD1	CASSFDRGRENSPLHF	TGTGCCAGCAGCTTCGACAGGGGCCGCGAAAATTCACCCCTCCACTTT
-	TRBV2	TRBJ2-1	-	CASTWRGPQRANEQFF	TGTGCCAGCACCTGGAGGGGACCTCAGCGGGCCAATGAGCAGTTCTTC
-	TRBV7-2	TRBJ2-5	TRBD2	CASSLDSGGVGETQYF	TGTGCCAGCAGCTTAGATAGCGGGGGGGTCGGGGAGACCCAGTACTTC
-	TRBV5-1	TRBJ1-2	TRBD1	CASSPGWTGDYGYTF	TGCGCCAGCAGCCCCGGGTGGACAGGGGACTATGGCTACACCTTC
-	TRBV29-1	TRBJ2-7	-	CSVELGYRDEQYF	TGCAGCGTTGAATTGGGTTATCGGGACGAGCAGTACTTC
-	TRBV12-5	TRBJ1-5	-	CASGLVRSIDRPQQPQHF	TGTGCTAGTGGTTTGGTACGTAGTATCGACAGACCTCAACAGCCCCAGCATTTT
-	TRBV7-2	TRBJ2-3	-	CASSPVLGGTDTQYF	TGTGCCAGCAGCCCCGTTTTAGGGGGCACAGATACGCAGTATTTT
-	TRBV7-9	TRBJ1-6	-	CASKETVRGAHSPLHF	TGTGCCAGCAAGGAGACGGTGAGAGGTGCCCATTCACCCCTCCACTTT
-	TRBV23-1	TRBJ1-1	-	CASSQFRAKNTEAFF	TGCGCCAGCAGTCAATTCAGGGCCAAGAACACTGAAGCTTTCTTT
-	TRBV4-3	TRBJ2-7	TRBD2	CASSQVSGGAYEQYF	TGCGCCAGCAGCCAAGTTAGCGGGGGAGCCTACGAGCAGTACTTC
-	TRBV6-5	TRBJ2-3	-	CASRAFSPTDTQYF	TGTGCCAGCAGGGCCTTCTCCCCCACAGATACGCAGTATTTT
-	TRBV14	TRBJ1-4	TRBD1	CASSQETGAFGKLFF	TGTGCCAGCAGCCAAGAGACAGGGGCGTTTGGAAAACTGTTTTTT
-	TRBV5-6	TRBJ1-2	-	CASSLVHNYGYTF	TGTGCCAGCAGCTTGGTACATAACTATGGCTACACCTTC
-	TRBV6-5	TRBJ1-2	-	CASSSPENGYTF	TGTGCCAGCAGTTCGCCGGAGAATGGCTACACCTTC
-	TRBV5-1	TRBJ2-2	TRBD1	CASSPDRGPSGELFF	TGCGCCAGCAGCCCCGACAGGGGGCCTAGCGGGGAGCTGTTTTTT
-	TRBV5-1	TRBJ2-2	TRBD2	CASTWGGSNTGELFF	TGCGCCAGCACCTGGGGGGGTTCGAACACCGGGGAGCTGTTTTTT
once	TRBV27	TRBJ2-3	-	CASSLEDTQYF	TGTGCCAGCAGTTTGGAGGATACGCAGTATTTT
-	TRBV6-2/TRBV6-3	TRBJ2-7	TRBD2	CASSLAGANYEQYF	TGTGCCAGCAGTTTAGCGGGGGCTAACTACGAGCAGTACTTC
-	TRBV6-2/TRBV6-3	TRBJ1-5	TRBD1	CASSYPGTGGQPQHF	TGTGCCAGCAGTTACCCGGGGACAGGAGGGCAGCCCCAGCATTTT
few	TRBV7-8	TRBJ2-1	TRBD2	CASSRRLAGDEQFF	TGTGCCAGCAGCCGAAGACTAGCAGGAGATGAGCAGTTCTTC
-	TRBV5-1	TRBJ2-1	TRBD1	CASSSSRDRYNEQFF	TGCGCCAGCAGCTCGTCTCGGGACAGATACAATGAGCAGTTCTTC
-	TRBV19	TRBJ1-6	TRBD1	CASSQGQGGNSPLHF	TGTGCCAGTAGTCAGGGACAGGGTGGAAATTCACCCCTCCACTTT
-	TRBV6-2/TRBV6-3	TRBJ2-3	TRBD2	CASSFGLAGTSTDTQYF	TGTGCCAGCAGTTTTGGGCTAGCGGGGACTAGCACAGATACGCAGTATTTT
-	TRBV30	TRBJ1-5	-	CAWSVDGNQPQHF	TGTGCCTGGAGTGTAGACGGGAATCAGCCCCAGCATTTT
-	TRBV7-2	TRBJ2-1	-	CASSFQGSYNEQFF	TGTGCCAGCAGCTTTCAGGGATCCTACAATGAGCAGTTCTTC
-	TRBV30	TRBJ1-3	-	CAWSQTGHSGNTIYF	TGTGCCTGGAGTCAAACAGGCCACTCTGGAAACACCATATATTTT
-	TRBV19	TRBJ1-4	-	CASSNRGGGEKLFF	TGTGCCAGTAGTAACCGGGGGGGAGGAGAAAAACTGTTTTTT
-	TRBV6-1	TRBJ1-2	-	CASSEAGLLGGYTF	TGTGCCAGCAGTGAAGCTGGACTCCTAGGTGGCTACACCTTC